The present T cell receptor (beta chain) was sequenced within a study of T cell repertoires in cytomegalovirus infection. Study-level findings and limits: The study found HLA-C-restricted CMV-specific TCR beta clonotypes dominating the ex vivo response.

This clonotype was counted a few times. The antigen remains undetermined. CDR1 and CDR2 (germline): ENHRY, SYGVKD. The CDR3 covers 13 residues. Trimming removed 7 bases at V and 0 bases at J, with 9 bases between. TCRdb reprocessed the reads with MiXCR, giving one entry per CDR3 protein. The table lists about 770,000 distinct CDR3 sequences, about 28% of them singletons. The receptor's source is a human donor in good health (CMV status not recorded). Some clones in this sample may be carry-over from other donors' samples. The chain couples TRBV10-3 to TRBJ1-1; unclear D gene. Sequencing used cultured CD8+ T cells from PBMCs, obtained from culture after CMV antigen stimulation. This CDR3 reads CAITEGVNTEAFF. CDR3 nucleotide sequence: TGTGCCATCACGGAGGGAGTGAACACTGAAGCTTTCTTT.